Listed below are T cell receptor beta chains from one sample, sequenced in a study of blood T cell repertoires in COVID-19. Using immunoSEQ multiplex PCR, the repertoire was profiled, and TCRdb retains in-frame clones only, with some absent. The table has tens of thousands of clones, 89% seen once. Sequencing was done on a sample of peripheral blood. The receptor source for this set is a middle-aged man with COVID-19, enrolled during active disease. The CDR3 runs from the conserved cysteine through the conserved F or W. A D gene is named only where the DNA matches it firmly. Where a row states a size, it is once, few, many or the class of an expanded clone; other rows omit it.

v_call,clone_size,d_call,j_call,cdr3_nt,cdr3_aa
TRBV6-5,once,TRBD2,TRBJ2-1,TGTGCCAGCAGTACCCCCGGGACTAGCGTGCAGTTCTTC,CASSTPGTSVQFF
TRBV6-6,NA,TRBD1,TRBJ1-5,TGTGCCAGCAGTGCCGGACAGGGGGAAAATCAGCCCCAGCATTTT,CASSAGQGENQPQHF
TRBV29-1,NA,TRBD1,TRBJ1-4,TGCAGCGTTGCTTACAGGGGGGTTGAAAAACTGTTTTTT,CSVAYRGVEKLFF
TRBV11-2,once,TRBD2,TRBJ2-6,TGTGCCAGCAGCTTAGAAGCGGGGGCTACCTCTGGGGCCAACGTCCTGACTTTC,CASSLEAGATSGANVLTF
TRBV6-2/TRBV6-3,once,NA,TRBJ1-6,TGTGCCAGCAGTTACATGGGGAAACTTCGACAGTCCTCCTCACCCCTCCACTTT,CASSYMGKLRQSSSPLHF
TRBV5-6,once,NA,TRBJ1-6,TGTGCCAGCACCCGAACCCCAGGGTGGAATTCACCCCTCCACTTT,CASTRTPGWNSPLHF
TRBV6-5,NA,NA,TRBJ1-6,TGTGCCAGCAGTTACGGCAGACAGAACTATAATTCACCCCTCCACTTT,CASSYGRQNYNSPLHF
TRBV4-1,NA,TRBD1,TRBJ1-5,TGCGCCAGCAGCCAAGTACCAGGGGGCGCCGATCAGCCCCAGCATTTT,CASSQVPGGADQPQHF
TRBV2,NA,NA,TRBJ2-2,TGTGCCAGCTCTCAAAACCTTGCTGAGTACACCGGGGAGCTGTTTTTT,CASSQNLAEYTGELFF
TRBV5-1,NA,NA,TRBJ1-2,TGCGCCAGCAGCTTGGACTCGGGGGTAGATGGCTACACCTTC,CASSLDSGVDGYTF
TRBV11-2,NA,NA,TRBJ2-1,TGTGCCAGCAGCTTAGTGGTATCGCGGGGCATATACAATGAGCAGTTCTTC,CASSLVVSRGIYNEQFF
TRBV3-1/TRBV3-2,once,NA,TRBJ1-2,TGTGCCAGCAGCCTTAAACGCAGGGACTATGGCTACACCTTC,CASSLKRRDYGYTF
TRBV4-3,NA,NA,TRBJ2-2,TGCGCCAGCAGCCAAGATATCCTAGCAGGTCTCCCCACCGGGGAGCTGTTTTTT,CASSQDILAGLPTGELFF
TRBV3-1/TRBV3-2,NA,TRBD1,TRBJ1-1,TGTGCCAGCAGCCATGGACAGGGGAACACTGAAGCTTTCTTT,CASSHGQGNTEAFF
TRBV4-3,NA,NA,TRBJ1-1,TGCGCCAGCAGCCACGCACTCAGGTTTACACCCGGCACTGAAGCTTTCTTT,CASSHALRFTPGTEAFF
TRBV24-1,once,NA,TRBJ2-7,TGTGCCACCAGTGATTTGGAATGGGACATACAATACGAGCAGTACTTC,CATSDLEWDIQYEQYF
TRBV28,NA,NA,TRBJ1-4,TGTGCCAGCAGTTTAAGCAGGGTAGGCGAAAAACTGTTTTTT,CASSLSRVGEKLFF
TRBV5-6,NA,TRBD2,TRBJ2-3,TGTGCCAGCAGCTTTGGACTAGCGAGCACAGATACGCAGTATTTT,CASSFGLASTDTQYF
TRBV5-5,NA,TRBD1,TRBJ2-7,TGTGCCAGCAGCCTCCGGGACAGAGACTACTACGAGCAGTACTTC,CASSLRDRDYYEQYF
TRBV4-3,NA,NA,TRBJ1-1,TGCGCCAGCAGCCAAGTGGGAGGGGAGGCTGAAGCTTTCTTT,CASSQVGGEAEAFF
TRBV3-1/TRBV3-2,NA,NA,TRBJ1-4,TGTGCCAGCAGCCAAGTGGCAAGGGCAGGGAATGAAAAACTGTTTTTT,CASSQVARAGNEKLFF
TRBV6-5,NA,TRBD1,TRBJ1-3,TGTGCCAGCCGAGAGACAGGGGGCTCTGGAAACACCATATATTTT,CASRETGGSGNTIYF
TRBV29-1,NA,NA,TRBJ1-2,TGCAGCGTTGAAACCCGGGGAGGTAGCTATGGCTACACCTTC,CSVETRGGSYGYTF
TRBV9,once,TRBD1,TRBJ1-6,TGTGCCAGCAGCGCGGGGGGACCGGGACAGGGGTTCCCCTATAATTCACCCCTCCACTTT,CASSAGGPGQGFPYNSPLHF
TRBV5-4,NA,TRBD2,TRBJ2-2,TGTGCCAGCAGCTTCGCGGGGGGGCGGACCGGGGAGCTGTTTTTT,CASSFAGGRTGELFF
TRBV5-6,NA,NA,TRBJ2-2,TGTGCCAGCAGCTTGGTTGAGGGGGAGCTGTTTTTT,CASSLVEGELFF
TRBV19,NA,TRBD1,TRBJ1-2,TGTGCCAGTAGTATCAGACAGGGGGACGGCTACACCTTC,CASSIRQGDGYTF
TRBV28,NA,NA,TRBJ2-7,TGTGCCAGCAGTTTTGACATCAAAGGAGGCCTTCCCTACGAGCAGTACTTC,CASSFDIKGGLPYEQYF
TRBV7-8,NA,NA,TRBJ2-1,TGTGCCAGCAGCTTATCGGAACGGGTCCCCTCCTACAATGAGCAGTTCTTC,CASSLSERVPSYNEQFF
TRBV9,NA,NA,TRBJ2-2,TGTGCCAGCAGCGTAGCGGGGAGACTCCTCAACACCGGGGAGCTGTTTTTT,CASSVAGRLLNTGELFF
TRBV5-1,NA,NA,TRBJ1-2,TGCGCCAGCAGCTTGTCCCCGGGGGGCTATGGCTACACCTTC,CASSLSPGGYGYTF
TRBV27,NA,NA,TRBJ1-1,TGTGCCAGCAGTCTCCGGACAGCGATCGCCCCGAACACTGAAGCTTTCTTT,CASSLRTAIAPNTEAFF
TRBV7-9,NA,NA,TRBJ2-1,TGTGCCAGCAGCTTTAGGCGGGGGCCGGGAAGTGAGCAGTTCTTC,CASSFRRGPGSEQFF
TRBV4-1,NA,NA,TRBJ1-1,TGCGCCAGCAGCCAAGATAGTCGGGGGACGAACACTGAAGCTTTCTTT,CASSQDSRGTNTEAFF
TRBV9,NA,TRBD1,TRBJ2-2,TGTGCCAGCACCCCCGGGACAGGGAACACCGGGGAGCTGTTTTTT,CASTPGTGNTGELFF
TRBV19,NA,NA,TRBJ1-2,TGTGCCAGTAGTGACAGGATTCCGAACTATGGCTACACCTTC,CASSDRIPNYGYTF
TRBV14,NA,NA,TRBJ1-1,TGTGCCAGCAGCCAAGAGTTGAAGTCTAGAAACACTGAAGCTTTCTTT,CASSQELKSRNTEAFF
TRBV19,NA,TRBD1,TRBJ1-5,TGTGCCAGTAACCTCGACAGGGCGGGGAGTCAGCCCCAGCATTTT,CASNLDRAGSQPQHF
TRBV6-2/TRBV6-3,NA,NA,TRBJ2-7,TGTGCCAGCAGTTATGACTACTCCTACGAGCAGTACTTC,CASSYDYSYEQYF
TRBV2,NA,NA,TRBJ1-6,TGTGCCAGCAGCTTGGACAGAAGAGTTTATAATTCACCCCTCCACTTT,CASSLDRRVYNSPLHF
TRBV28,NA,NA,TRBJ1-2,TGTGCCAGCAGCGAACAGGAGGGCTATGGCTACACCTTC,CASSEQEGYGYTF
TRBV4-1,NA,NA,TRBJ1-4,TGCGCCAGCAGCCAAGCTCAGGGGTCGGTTGGAAAACTGTTTTTT,CASSQAQGSVGKLFF
TRBV11-1,NA,NA,TRBJ1-2,TGTGCCAGCAGCTTAAACAGGGATTCGGATGGCTACACCTTC,CASSLNRDSDGYTF
TRBV9,NA,NA,TRBJ2-6,TGTGCCAGCAGCGTAACCGCGACAGGATCTGGGGCCAACGTCCTGACTTTC,CASSVTATGSGANVLTF
TRBV21-1,NA,NA,TRBJ2-7,TGTGCCAGCAGCAAAGGGGGGACAGGGCGGTACGAGCAGTACTTC,CASSKGGTGRYEQYF
TRBV19,NA,TRBD2,TRBJ2-2,TGTGCCAGTACCCTAGCGGGGGGACCCGGGGAGCTGTTTTTT,CASTLAGGPGELFF
TRBV7-2,NA,NA,TRBJ1-5,TGTGCCAGCAGCTTACAGGGCCCCGGGAATCAGCCCCAGCATTTT,CASSLQGPGNQPQHF
TRBV10-3,NA,NA,TRBJ2-5,TGTGCCATCTCGGTGGGCGGAGGGGAGACCCAGTACTTC,CAISVGGGETQYF
TRBV10-3,once,TRBD1,TRBJ2-7,TGTGCCATCAGGGGTGGACAGGGTAAATTTTACGAGCAGTACTTC,CAIRGGQGKFYEQYF
TRBV5-1,NA,NA,TRBJ1-6,TGCGCCAGCAGCTTGAAGACCCCGGGTTCACCCCTCCACTTT,CASSLKTPGSPLHF
TRBV6-2/TRBV6-3,NA,NA,TRBJ1-5,TGTGCCAGCACCCCACTATCCAGGGATCAGCCCCAGCATTTT,CASTPLSRDQPQHF
TRBV5-1,NA,TRBD1,TRBJ1-6,TGCGCCAGCAGCACGACAGGGGATAATTCACCCCTCCACTTT,CASSTTGDNSPLHF